One and the same sample provided the 7 T cell receptor beta chains below, sequenced in a study of vaccination effects on CD4 cells after COVID-19. Their recognized antigens are unknown. Antigen-specific CD4+ T cells were expanded with viral peptide pools in the ViraFEST assay before sequencing. Culture proceeded for approximately nine days, and CD4+ T cells were then isolated. Each participant was given two doses of one vaccine (BNT162b2 or mRNA-1273). The method was immunoSEQ multiplex PCR; TCRdb's version includes in-frame clones alone and lacks a portion of them. The table shows more than 40,000 clones, with about 70% occurring only once. Sequences were derived from CD4+ T cells from PBMCs cultured with HCoV-OC43 spike peptides, sampled after COVID-19 vaccination. Subset described: HCoV-OC43 spike overlapping peptide pool stimulation. These receptor sequences come from a human donor who received a COVID-19 vaccine.

In its sample, this clone was seen a few times. The chain joins TRBV19 to TRBJ2-1, with D tentatively TRBD2 (6 bases). This CDR3 is 17 amino acids long. Trimming removed 8 bases at V and 2 bases at J, with 22 bases between. Germline V gene sequence: CDR1 LNHDA, CDR2 SQIVND (reference sequence). In nucleotides, the CDR3 is TGTGCCAGTTCCACTCGGTTGGCGGGCGGGGCCTACAATGAGCAGTTCTTC. It yields the protein CASSTRLAGGAYNEQFF.

The chain uses TRBV19 and TRBJ2-4; D unresolved. The V end was cut by 5 bases, the J end by 0 bases, with 5 bases between. Germline CDR1 is LNHDA and CDR2 is SQIVND (reference sequence). CDR3 length: 13 residues. CDR3 in amino acids: CASSGEAKNIQYF. For the CDR3, the DNA is TGTGCCAGTAGTGGGGAAGCCAAAAACATTCAGTACTTC.

V and J are TRBV7-9 and TRBJ1-6; D gene ambiguous. CDR1 SEHNR and CDR2 FQNEAQ come from the germline V gene (reference sequence). CDR3 size: 15 residues. V lost 5 bases and J 6 bases, leaving 14 bases between the germline ends. The CDR3 reads CASSPSAVGNSPLHF. Written as DNA, the CDR3 is TGTGCCAGCAGCCCCTCGGCCGTTGGTAATTCACCCCTCCACTTT.

The genes are TRBV5-1 and TRBJ1-3, with no clear D. The CDR3 loop spans 14 amino acids. Germline CDR1 reads SGHRS; CDR2 reads YFSETQ. V dropped 0 bases and J dropped 8 bases, with 12 bases sitting between them. The CDR3 region has the DNA TGCGCCAGCAGCTTGGGTCCTACGGGAGACACCATATATTTT. It yields the protein CASSLGPTGDTIYF.

This chain uses TRBV6-5 with TRBJ1-6; 9 positions agree with TRBD1. Trimming took 11 bases from V and 9 from J; bases not matched to a gene: 5. The CDR3 has 12 amino acids. Germline V gives CDR1 MNHEY, CDR2 SVGAGI. CDR3 nucleotide sequence: TGTGCCGGCGGGACAGGGAGTTCACCCCTCCACTTT. It translates to CAGGTGSSPLHF.

The rearrangement joins TRBV7-9 to TRBJ2-2; TRBD1 matches 10 bases. In germline, CDR1 is SEHNR, CDR2 FQNEAQ (reference sequence). The V gene end was trimmed by 10 bases and the J gene end by 7 bases; junction bases not matched to a gene: 24. The CDR3 runs 19 residues. CDR3 loop: CATKSGTGVFGNRDGELFF. The CDR3 DNA sequence: TGTGCCACAAAGAGTGGGACAGGGGTTTTTGGCAACCGGGACGGGGAGCTGTTTTTT.

This rearrangement joins TRBV25-1 to TRBJ1-1, with D unclear. Per the germline V gene, CDR1 is MGHDK and CDR2 is SYGVNS. The CDR3 has 13 amino acids. The V end lost 3 bases, the J end lost 2 bases, and 7 bases lay between the germline ends. The CDR3 loop is CASSELGNTEAFF. The CDR3 DNA is TGTGCCAGCAGTGAGTTAGGTAACACTGAAGCTTTCTTT.